Listed below are T cell receptor beta chains from one sample, sequenced in a study of T-cell reconstitution after alpha-beta-depleted transplantation in children. TCRdb re-derived calls from the PCR reads in MiXCR, one entry per CDR3 protein. The sample comprises about 70,000 distinct CDR3 sequences, about a tenth of which are singletons, and about 12% rests with the top ten. The sequencing used PBMCs, collected before TCRalphabeta/CD19-depleted stem cell transplant. Source of these receptors: a boy between 10 and 17 years old with acute myeloid leukemia, due to receive a stem cell transplant. CDR3s include the opening cysteine and the closing phenylalanine or tryptophan. The order of the fields is V gene, J gene, CDR3 protein.

V gene: TRBV5-1; J gene: TRBJ2-2; CDR3 protein: CASSSRPRTAARDTGELFF
V gene: TRBV6-1; J gene: TRBJ1-4; CDR3 protein: CASREDRGISTNEKLFF
V gene: TRBV7-2; J gene: TRBJ1-4; CDR3 protein: CASSLQGLNEKLFF
V gene: TRBV11-2; J gene: TRBJ2-5; CDR3 protein: CASSKGGSAVETQYF
V gene: TRBV7-9; J gene: TRBJ2-2; CDR3 protein: CASSILAGGLSNTGELFF
V gene: TRBV6-1; J gene: TRBJ1-6; CDR3 protein: CASTRGMESPLHF
V gene: TRBV10-3; J gene: TRBJ1-2; CDR3 protein: CAISDLTGGGYTF
V gene: TRBV2; J gene: TRBJ1-2; CDR3 protein: CASRGGEDYGYTF
V gene: TRBV4-3; J gene: TRBJ2-1; CDR3 protein: CASSQGTSGALGEQFF
V gene: TRBV7-8; J gene: TRBJ1-3; CDR3 protein: CASSLAGGISGNTIYF